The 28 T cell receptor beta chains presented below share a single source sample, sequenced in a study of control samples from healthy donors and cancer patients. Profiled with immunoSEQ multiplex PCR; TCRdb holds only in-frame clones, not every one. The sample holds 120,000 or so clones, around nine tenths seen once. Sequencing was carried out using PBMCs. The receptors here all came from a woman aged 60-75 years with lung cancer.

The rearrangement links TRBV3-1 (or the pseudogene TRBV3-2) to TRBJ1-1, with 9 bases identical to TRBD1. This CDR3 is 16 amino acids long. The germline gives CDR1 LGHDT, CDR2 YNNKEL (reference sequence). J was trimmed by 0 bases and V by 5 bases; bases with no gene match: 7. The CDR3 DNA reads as TGTGCCAGCAGCGGTCGGACAGGGGAAGTGAACACTGAAGCTTTCTTT. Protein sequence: CASSGRTGEVNTEAFF.

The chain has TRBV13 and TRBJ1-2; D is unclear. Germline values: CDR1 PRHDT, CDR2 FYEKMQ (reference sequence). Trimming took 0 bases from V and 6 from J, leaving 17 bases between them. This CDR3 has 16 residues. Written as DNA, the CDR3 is TGTGCCAGCAGCTTAGGAGACTCCTCTGGACGGGATGGCTACACCTTC. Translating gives CASSLGDSSGRDGYTF.

CDR3 sequence: CSVSRGGSTDTQYF. The CDR3, as DNA: TGCAGCGTGTCTCGCGGGGGTTCCACAGATACGCAGTATTTT. The chain combines TRBV29-1 with TRBJ2-3; 7 nucleotides agree with TRBD2. V lost 6 bases, J lost 2 bases, and 8 bases stayed unmatched. Germline CDR1 SQVTM, CDR2 ANQGSEA. The CDR3 sequence is 14 residues long.

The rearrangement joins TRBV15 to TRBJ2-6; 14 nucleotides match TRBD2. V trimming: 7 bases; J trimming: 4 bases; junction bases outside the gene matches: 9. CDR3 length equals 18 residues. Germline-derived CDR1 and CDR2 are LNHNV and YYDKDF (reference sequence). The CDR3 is CATTSGLAGDAGANVLTF. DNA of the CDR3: TGTGCCACCACCTCGGGACTAGCGGGAGACGCCGGGGCCAACGTCCTGACTTTC. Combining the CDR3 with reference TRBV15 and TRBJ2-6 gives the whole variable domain DAMVIQNPRYQVTQFGKPVTLSCSQTLNHNVMYWYQQKSSQAPKLLFHYYDKDFNNEADTPDNFQSRRPNTSFCFLDIRSPGLGDTAMYLCATTSGLAGDAGANVLTFGAGSRLTVL.

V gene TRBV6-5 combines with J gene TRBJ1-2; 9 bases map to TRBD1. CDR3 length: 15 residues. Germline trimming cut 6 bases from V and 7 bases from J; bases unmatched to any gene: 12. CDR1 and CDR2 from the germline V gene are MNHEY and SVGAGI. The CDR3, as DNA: TGTGCCAGCAGCGTACGTTCGGGACAGGGAGGTGGCTACACCTTC. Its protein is CASSVRSGQGGGYTF.

The CDR3 sequence is CASSLRRDRVNEQFF. The CDR3 DNA follows: TGTGCCAGCAGCCTTCGTCGGGATCGAGTCAATGAGCAGTTCTTC. The genes are TRBV3-1 (or the pseudogene TRBV3-2) and TRBJ2-1; a possible D gene is TRBD2 (5 bases). Germline CDR1 and CDR2: LGHDT and YNNKEL (reference sequence). Trimming shortened V by 4 bases and J by 6 bases, and 16 bases separated the two germline ends. This CDR3 is 15 amino acids long.

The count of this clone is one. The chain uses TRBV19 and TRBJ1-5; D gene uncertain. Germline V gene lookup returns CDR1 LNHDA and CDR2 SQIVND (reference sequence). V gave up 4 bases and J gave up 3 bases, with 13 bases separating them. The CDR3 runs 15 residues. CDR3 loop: CASSTRGRDNQPQHF. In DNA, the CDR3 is TGTGCCAGTAGTACCCGGGGTAGGGACAATCAGCCCCAGCATTTT.

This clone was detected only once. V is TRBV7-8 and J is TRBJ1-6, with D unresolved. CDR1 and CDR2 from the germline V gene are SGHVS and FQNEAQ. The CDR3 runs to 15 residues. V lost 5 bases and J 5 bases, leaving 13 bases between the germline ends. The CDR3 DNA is TGTGCCAGCAGCCGCGGCCAGGTTGATAATTCACCCCTCCACTTT. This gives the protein CASSRGQVDNSPLHF. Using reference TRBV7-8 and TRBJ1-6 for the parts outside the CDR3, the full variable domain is GAGVSQSPRYKVAKRGQDVALRCDPISGHVSLFWYQQALGQGPEFLTYFQNEAQLDKSGLPSDRFFAERPEGSVSTLKIQRTQQEDSAVYLCASSRGQVDNSPLHFGNGTRLTVT.

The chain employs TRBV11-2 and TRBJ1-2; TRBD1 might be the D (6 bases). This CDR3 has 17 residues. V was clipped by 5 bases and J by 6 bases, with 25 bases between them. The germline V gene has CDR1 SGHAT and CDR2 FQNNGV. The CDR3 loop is CASSGLRGRGPSDGYTF. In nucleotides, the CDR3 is TGTGCCAGCAGCGGCCTCAGGGGCAGGGGACCATCGGATGGCTACACCTTC.

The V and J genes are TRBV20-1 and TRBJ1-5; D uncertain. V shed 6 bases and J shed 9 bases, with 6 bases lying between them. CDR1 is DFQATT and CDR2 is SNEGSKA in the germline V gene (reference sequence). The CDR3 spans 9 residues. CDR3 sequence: CSAGAPQHF. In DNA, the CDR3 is TGCAGTGCCGGCGCGCCCCAGCATTTT.

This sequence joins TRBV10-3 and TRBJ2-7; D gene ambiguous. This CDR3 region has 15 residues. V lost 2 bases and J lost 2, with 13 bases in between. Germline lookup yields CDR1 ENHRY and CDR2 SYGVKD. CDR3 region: CAISETAQRTYEQYF. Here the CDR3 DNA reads TGTGCCATCAGTGAGACGGCACAGCGAACCTACGAGCAGTACTTC.

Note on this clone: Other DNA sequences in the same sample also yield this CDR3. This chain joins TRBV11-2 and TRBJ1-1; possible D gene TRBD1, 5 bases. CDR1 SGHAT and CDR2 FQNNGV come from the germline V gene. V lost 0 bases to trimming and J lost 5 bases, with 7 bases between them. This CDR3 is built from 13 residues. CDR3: CASSLDEGTEAFF. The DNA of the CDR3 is TGTGCCAGCAGCTTAGACGAGGGGACTGAAGCTTTCTTT.

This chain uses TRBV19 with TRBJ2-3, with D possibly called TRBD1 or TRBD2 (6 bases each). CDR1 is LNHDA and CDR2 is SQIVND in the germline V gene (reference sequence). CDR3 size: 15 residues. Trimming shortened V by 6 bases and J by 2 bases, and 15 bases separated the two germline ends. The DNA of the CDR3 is TGTGCCAGTAGGCTCTTCGGGGGCGCCACAGATACGCAGTATTTT. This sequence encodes CASRLFGGATDTQYF.

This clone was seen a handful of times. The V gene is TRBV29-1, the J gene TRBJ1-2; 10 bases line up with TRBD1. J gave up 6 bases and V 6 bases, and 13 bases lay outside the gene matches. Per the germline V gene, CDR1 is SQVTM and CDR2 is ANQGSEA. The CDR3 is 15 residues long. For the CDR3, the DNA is TGCAGCGTGAACCAACCGGGACAGGGGATGGATGGCTACACCTTC. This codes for CSVNQPGQGMDGYTF.

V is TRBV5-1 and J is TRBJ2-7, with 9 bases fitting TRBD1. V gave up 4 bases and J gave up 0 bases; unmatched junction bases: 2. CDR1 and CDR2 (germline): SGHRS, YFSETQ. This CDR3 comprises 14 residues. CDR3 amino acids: CASSRGQGSYEQYF. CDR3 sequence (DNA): TGCGCCAGCAGCAGGGGACAGGGCTCCTACGAGCAGTACTTC.

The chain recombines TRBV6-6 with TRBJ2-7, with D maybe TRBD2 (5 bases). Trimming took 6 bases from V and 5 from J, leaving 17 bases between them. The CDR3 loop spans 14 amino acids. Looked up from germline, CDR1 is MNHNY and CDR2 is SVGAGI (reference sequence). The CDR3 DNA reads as TGTGCCAGCAGCCGGATGGACGCCGGGGACGAGCAGTACTTC. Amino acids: CASSRMDAGDEQYF.

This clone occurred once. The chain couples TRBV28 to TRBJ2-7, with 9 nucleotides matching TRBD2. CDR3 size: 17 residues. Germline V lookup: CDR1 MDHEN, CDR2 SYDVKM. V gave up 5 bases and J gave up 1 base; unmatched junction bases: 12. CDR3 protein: CASSDTYLAGKSYEQYF. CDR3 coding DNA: TGTGCCAGCAGTGATACCTATCTAGCGGGAAAGTCCTACGAGCAGTACTTC.

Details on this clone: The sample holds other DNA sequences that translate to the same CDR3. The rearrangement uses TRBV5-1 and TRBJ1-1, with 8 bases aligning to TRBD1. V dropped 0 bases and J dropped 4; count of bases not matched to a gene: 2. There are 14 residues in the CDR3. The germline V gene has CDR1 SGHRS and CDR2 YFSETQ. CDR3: CASSLAGGGTEAFF. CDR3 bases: TGCGCCAGCAGCTTGGCAGGGGGCGGCACTGAAGCTTTCTTT.

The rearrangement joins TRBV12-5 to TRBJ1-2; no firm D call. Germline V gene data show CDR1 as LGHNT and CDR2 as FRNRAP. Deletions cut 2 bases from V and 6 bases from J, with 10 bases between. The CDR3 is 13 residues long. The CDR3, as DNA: TGTGCTAGTGGTTTGTTGACGGCAAATGGCTACACCTTC. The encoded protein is CASGLLTANGYTF.

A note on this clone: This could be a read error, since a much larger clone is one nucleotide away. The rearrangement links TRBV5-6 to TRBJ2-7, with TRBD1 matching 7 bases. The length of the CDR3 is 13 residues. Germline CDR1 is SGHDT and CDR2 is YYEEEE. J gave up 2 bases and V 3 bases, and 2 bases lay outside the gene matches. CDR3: CASSSGTAYEQYF. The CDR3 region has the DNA TGTGCCAGCAGCTCCGGGACAGCCTACGAGCAGTACTTC. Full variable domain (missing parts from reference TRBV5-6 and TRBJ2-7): DAGVTQSPTHLIKTRGQQVTLRCSPKSGHDTVSWYQQALGQGPQFIFQYYEEEERQRGNFPDRFSGHQFPNYSSELNVNALLLGDSALYLCASSSGTAYEQYFGPGTRLTVT.

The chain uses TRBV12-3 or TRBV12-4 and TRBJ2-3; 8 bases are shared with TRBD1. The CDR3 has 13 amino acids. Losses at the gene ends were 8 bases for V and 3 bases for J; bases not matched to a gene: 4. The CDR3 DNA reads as TGTGCCAGCTCGACAGGGGCAACAGATACGCAGTATTTT. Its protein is CASSTGATDTQYF.

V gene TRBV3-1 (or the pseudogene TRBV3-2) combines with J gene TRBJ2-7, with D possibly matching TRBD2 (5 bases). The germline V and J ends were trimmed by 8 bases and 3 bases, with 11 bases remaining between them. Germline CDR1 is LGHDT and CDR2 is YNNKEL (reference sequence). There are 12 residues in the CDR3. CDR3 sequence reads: CASLGSNYEQYF. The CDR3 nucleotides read TGTGCCAGCCTAGGGAGTAACTACGAGCAGTACTTC.

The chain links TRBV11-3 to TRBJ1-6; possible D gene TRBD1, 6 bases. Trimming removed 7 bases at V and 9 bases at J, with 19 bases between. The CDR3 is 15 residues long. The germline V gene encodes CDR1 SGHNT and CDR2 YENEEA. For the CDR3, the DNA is TGTGCCAGCACCCATGTAGGGGGGGAACGTTCACCCCTCCACTTT. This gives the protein CASTHVGGERSPLHF.

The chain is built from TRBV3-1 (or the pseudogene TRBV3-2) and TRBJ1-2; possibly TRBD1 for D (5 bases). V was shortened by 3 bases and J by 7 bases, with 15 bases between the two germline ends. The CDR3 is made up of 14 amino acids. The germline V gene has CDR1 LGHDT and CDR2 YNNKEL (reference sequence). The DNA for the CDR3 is TGTGCCAGCAGCCATCGTGACACAGGCGGTGGCTACACCTTC. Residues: CASSHRDTGGGYTF.

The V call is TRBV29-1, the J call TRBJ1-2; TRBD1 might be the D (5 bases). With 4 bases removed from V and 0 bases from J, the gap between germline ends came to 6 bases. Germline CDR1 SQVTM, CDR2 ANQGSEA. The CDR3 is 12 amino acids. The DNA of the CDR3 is TGCAGCGTTGTGACAGCTAACTATGGCTACACCTTC. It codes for CSVVTANYGYTF.

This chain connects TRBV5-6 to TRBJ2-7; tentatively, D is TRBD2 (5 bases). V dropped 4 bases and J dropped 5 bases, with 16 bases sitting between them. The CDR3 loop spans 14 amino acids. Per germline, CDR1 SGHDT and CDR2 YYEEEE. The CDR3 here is CASSPRGPNHEQYF. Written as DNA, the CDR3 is TGTGCCAGCAGCCCGCGAGGGCCTAATCACGAGCAGTACTTC. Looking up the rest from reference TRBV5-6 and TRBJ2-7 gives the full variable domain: DAGVTQSPTHLIKTRGQQVTLRCSPKSGHDTVSWYQQALGQGPQFIFQYYEEEERQRGNFPDRFSGHQFPNYSSELNVNALLLGDSALYLCASSPRGPNHEQYFGPGTRLTVT.

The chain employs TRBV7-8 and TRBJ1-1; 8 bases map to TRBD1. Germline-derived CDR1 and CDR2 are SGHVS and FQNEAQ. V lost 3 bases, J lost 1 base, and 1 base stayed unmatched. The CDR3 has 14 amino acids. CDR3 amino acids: CASSFDRGNTEAFF. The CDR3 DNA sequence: TGTGCCAGCAGCTTCGACAGGGGGAACACTGAAGCTTTCTTT.

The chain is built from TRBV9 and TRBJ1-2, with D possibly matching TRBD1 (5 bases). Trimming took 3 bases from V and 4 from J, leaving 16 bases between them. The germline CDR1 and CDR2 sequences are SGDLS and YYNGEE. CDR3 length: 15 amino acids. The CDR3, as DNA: TGTGCCAGCAGCGCCCACACGGGACCCATCTATGGCTACACCTTC. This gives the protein CASSAHTGPIYGYTF.